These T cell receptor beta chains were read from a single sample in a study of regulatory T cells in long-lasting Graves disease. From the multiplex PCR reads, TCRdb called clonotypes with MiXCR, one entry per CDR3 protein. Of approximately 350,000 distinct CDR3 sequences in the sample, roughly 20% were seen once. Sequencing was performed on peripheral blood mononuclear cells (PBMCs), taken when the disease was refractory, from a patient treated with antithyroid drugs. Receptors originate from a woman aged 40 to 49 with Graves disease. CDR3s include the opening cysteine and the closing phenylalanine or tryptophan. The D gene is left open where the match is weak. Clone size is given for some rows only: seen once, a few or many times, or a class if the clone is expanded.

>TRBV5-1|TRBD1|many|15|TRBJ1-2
CASSLGGDRINGYTF
TGCGCCAGCAGCTTGGGAGGGGACAGGATTAATGGCTACACCTTC
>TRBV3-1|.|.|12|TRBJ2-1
CASSRRYNEQFF
TGTGCCAGCAGCCGGAGGTACAATGAGCAGTTCTTC
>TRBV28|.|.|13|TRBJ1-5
CASTRRLGQPQHF
TGTGCCAGCACCCGTCGGCTTGGTCAGCCCCAGCATTTT
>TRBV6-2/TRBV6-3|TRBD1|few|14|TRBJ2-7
CASSHFDRVHEQYF
TGTGCCAGCAGTCACTTTGACAGGGTCCACGAGCAGTACTTC
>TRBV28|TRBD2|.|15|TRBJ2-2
CASSSLAVNTGELLF
TGTGCCAGCAGTTCCCTAGCGGTAAACACCGGGGAGCTGCTTTTT
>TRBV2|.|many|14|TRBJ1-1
CASSVDSDRTEAFF
TGTGCCAGCAGCGTGGACAGTGATAGAACTGAAGCTTTCTTT
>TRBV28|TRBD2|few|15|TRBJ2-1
CASSQGTSGRDEQFF
TGTGCCAGCAGTCAGGGGACTAGCGGGAGAGATGAGCAGTTCTTC
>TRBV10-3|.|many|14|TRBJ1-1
CAISESNRNTEAFF
TGTGCCATCAGTGAGTCTAACAGGAACACTGAAGCTTTCTTT
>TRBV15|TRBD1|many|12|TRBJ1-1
CATSKGGTGAFF
TGTGCCACCAGCAAGGGGGGGACAGGAGCTTTCTTT
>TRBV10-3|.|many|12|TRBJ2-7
CAMQTGLGEQYF
TGTGCCATGCAGACGGGACTGGGCGAGCAGTACTTC
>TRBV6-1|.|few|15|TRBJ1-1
CASLALGAMNTEAFF
TGTGCCAGTTTGGCCTTAGGGGCGATGAACACTGAAGCTTTCTTT
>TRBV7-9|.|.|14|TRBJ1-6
CASSLTGEDSPLHF
TGTGCCAGCAGCTTAACTGGGGAAGATTCACCCCTCCACTTT
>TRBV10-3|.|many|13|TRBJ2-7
CAISESSADEQYF
TGTGCCATCAGTGAGTCTTCGGCTGACGAGCAGTACTTC
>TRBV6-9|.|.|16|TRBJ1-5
CASSEPQGTHNQPQHF
TGCGCCAGCAGTGAACCCCAGGGGACCCACAATCAGCCCCAGCATTTT
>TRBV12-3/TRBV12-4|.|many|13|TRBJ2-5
CASIYTYQETQYF
TGTGCCAGCATATACACCTACCAAGAGACCCAGTACTTC
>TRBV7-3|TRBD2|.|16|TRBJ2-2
CASSRAGGPGTGELFF
TGTGCCAGCAGCCGGGCGGGAGGGCCCGGAACCGGGGAGCTGTTTTTT
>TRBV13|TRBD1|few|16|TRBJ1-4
CASSERGGAANEKLFF
TGTGCCAGCAGCGAGAGAGGGGGCGCGGCTAATGAAAAACTGTTTTTT
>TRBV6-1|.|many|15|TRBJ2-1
CASSEQFYGYNEQFF
TGTGCCAGCAGTGAACAATTCTATGGGTACAATGAGCAGTTCTTC
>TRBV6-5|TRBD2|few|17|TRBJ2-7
CASSFLFTSGKPYEQYF
TGTGCCAGCAGTTTTCTTTTCACTAGCGGGAAACCCTACGAGCAGTACTTC
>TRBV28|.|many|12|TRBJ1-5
CASSLPYQPQHF
TGTGCCAGCAGCCTACCTTATCAGCCCCAGCATTTT
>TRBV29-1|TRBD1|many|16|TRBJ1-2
CSVEAKAGQDYYGYTF
TGCAGCGTTGAAGCGAAAGCGGGACAGGACTACTATGGCTACACCTTC
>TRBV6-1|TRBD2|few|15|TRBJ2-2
CASRPSGGNTGELFF
TGTGCCAGCAGACCTAGCGGGGGAAACACCGGGGAGCTGTTTTTT
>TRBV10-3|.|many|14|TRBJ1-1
CAISLDTSNTEAFF
TGTGCCATCAGCCTGGACACCTCGAACACTGAAGCTTTCTTT
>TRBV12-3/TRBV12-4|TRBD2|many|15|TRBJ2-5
CASSLSAGGLETQYF
TGTGCCAGCAGTTTATCGGCGGGAGGGTTAGAGACCCAGTACTTC
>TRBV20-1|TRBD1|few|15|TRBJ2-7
CSAGAGTGASYEQYF
TGCAGTGCCGGAGCCGGGACAGGGGCCTCCTACGAGCAGTACTTC
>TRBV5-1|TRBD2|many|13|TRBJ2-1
CASSWTSFDEQFF
TGCGCCAGCAGCTGGACTAGCTTCGATGAGCAGTTCTTC
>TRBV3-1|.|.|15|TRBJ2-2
CASSHRSRAGGELFF
TGTGCCAGCAGCCATCGGTCTAGGGCAGGCGGGGAGCTGTTTTTT
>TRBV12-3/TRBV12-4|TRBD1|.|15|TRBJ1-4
CASSFRTGGEEKLFF
TGTGCCAGCAGTTTTCGGACAGGGGGCGAGGAAAAACTGTTTTTT
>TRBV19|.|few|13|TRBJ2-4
CASSISEVDIQYF
TGTGCCAGTAGTATAAGCGAGGTCGACATTCAGTACTTC
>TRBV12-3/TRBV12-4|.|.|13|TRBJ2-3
CASSPDLADTQYF
TGTGCCAGCAGTCCAGATCTTGCGGATACGCAGTATTTT
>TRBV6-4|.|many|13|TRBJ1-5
CASSTSTNQPQHF
TGTGCCAGCAGTACAAGTACAAATCAGCCCCAGCATTTT
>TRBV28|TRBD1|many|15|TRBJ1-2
CASSPSGQGAYGYTF
TGTGCCAGCAGTCCCTCGGGACAGGGAGCCTATGGCTACACCTTC
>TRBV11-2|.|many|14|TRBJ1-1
CASSSDGLTTEAFF
TGTGCCAGCAGCTCGGACGGGTTAACCACTGAAGCTTTCTTT
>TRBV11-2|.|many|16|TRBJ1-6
CASSLESGGVNSPLHF
TGTGCCAGCAGCTTAGAATCGGGGGGTGTTAATTCACCCCTCCACTTT
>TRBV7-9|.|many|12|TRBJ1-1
CASSLGGGEAFF
TGTGCCAGCAGCTTAGGAGGAGGTGAAGCTTTCTTT
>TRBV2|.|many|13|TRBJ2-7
CASGYRGGYEQYF
TGTGCCAGCGGCTACAGGGGGGGCTACGAGCAGTACTTC
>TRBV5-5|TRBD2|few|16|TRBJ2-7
CASSKNSGWGSYEQYF
TGTGCCAGCAGCAAAAATAGCGGGTGGGGTTCCTACGAGCAGTACTTC
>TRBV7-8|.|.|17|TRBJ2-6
CASSLGPQQSGANVLTF
TGTGCCAGCAGCTTAGGCCCTCAACAGTCTGGGGCCAACGTCCTGACTTTC